This is a list of T cell receptor beta chains from one sample in a study of T cell repertoires in cytomegalovirus infection. No antigen has been assigned to these receptors. Using its own MiXCR run on the reads, TCRdb lists one record per CDR3 protein. The sample lists over 250,000 distinct CDR3 sequences, under 25% seen once, with roughly a fifth in the top ten. The material was cultured PBMCs, obtained from culture after CMV antigen stimulation. The receptors shown here come from a human donor in good health (CMV status not recorded). Some clones in this sample may be carry-over from other donors' samples. Each CDR3 is given with its conserved first and last residue. Size tells how often a clone was seen (once, few, many) or the class of an expanded clone, and some rows leave it out.

V gene	clone size	CDR3 protein
TRBV5-6	many	CASSLITSGSNEQFF
TRBV7-2	many	CASSLAPGIIREQFF
TRBV6-2/TRBV6-3	-	CASRRNCGYTF
TRBV25-1	many	CASSGWGRLHRGTGELFF
TRBV20-1	-	CSASGLAGGGDTQYF
TRBV3-1	-	CASTADSGSWNTQYF
TRBV7-6	-	CASSGLGGPYNSPLHF
TRBV27	-	CASSTGTIYNGQFF
TRBV5-1	-	CASSEDGIYGYTF
TRBV7-2	many	CASSARWAAETQYF
TRBV28	many	CASSSVTGETGTGLMNTEAFF
TRBV29-1	-	CSVASQEGREKLFF
TRBV7-9	-	CASSPELARYNEQFF
TRBV18	few	CASSERQGGPMNTEAFF
TRBV7-9	once	CASSLAVTEAFF
TRBV27	-	CASSLYFADEQFF
TRBV7-2	many	CASSPLALSYEQYF
TRBV28	few	CASSLLLARTDTQYF
TRBV7-9	many	CASSPGPGTGVPNTEAFF
TRBV3-1	few	CASSPPLWGADTEAFF
TRBV29-1	-	CSARREGTEAFF
TRBV7-2	many	CASSIRGQGHEKLFF
TRBV6-5	-	CASRTRGGAPETQYF
TRBV19	-	CASGSSPLYEQYF
TRBV28	-	CASSPHSAGQPQHF
TRBV11-2	many	CASRLTGPTVNTEAFF
TRBV6-2/TRBV6-3	many	CASSSPGQGSYEQYF
TRBV6-6	-	CASRAGTSLNEQFF
TRBV20-1	-	CSARRDYGTDTQYF
TRBV7-2	many	CASSGRNRDRWNTEAFF
TRBV28	many	CASSFHRQLHEQFF
TRBV7-2	many	CASSQRGLNSPLHF
TRBV5-1	few	CASSLRGSVETQYF